This TCR beta chain was captured in a study of blood T cell repertoires in COVID-19. Across the whole study: Donors in the United States, Italy and Spain gave samples during acute or convalescent COVID-19. The analysed material was cDNA or gDNA that came from T cells, B-cell-depleted T cells, or PBMCs.

Per the original data handling: From reference gene primer amplification, estimates of nucleated cell counts were derived. Generated by immunoSEQ multiplex PCR, the TCRdb table keeps only in-frame clones and is missing some. Clone size and the V and J calls come from that table; the DNA yielded D and trimming. This sample has 95,000 to 110,000 clones; approximately 88% occur once, and the top ten carry more than 4%. Losses at the gene ends were 1 base for V and 4 bases for J; bases not matched to a gene: 6. The CDR3 spans 15 residues. CDR1 and CDR2 from the germline V gene are SGHDT and YYEEEE. This chain connects TRBV5-6 to TRBJ2-5, with 8 nucleotides matching TRBD2. The sequence derives from a human donor in a cohort sampled during active COVID-19. What was sequenced was peripheral blood. The CDR3 nucleotides read TGTGCCAGCAGCTTGACAGGCGCGGGGGGAGAGACCCAGTACTTC. Translation gives CASSLTGAGGETQYF.